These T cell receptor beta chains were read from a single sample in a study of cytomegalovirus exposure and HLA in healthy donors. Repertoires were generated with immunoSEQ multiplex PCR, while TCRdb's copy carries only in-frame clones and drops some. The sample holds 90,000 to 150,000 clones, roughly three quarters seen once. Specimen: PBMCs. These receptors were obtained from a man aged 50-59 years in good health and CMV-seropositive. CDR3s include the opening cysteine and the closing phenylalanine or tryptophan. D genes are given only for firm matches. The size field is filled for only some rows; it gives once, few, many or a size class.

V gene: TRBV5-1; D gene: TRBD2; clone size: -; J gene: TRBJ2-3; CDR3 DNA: TGCGCCAGCAGCTTGGCGACTAGCGGGAGTACAGATACGCAGTATTTT; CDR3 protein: CASSLATSGSTDTQYF
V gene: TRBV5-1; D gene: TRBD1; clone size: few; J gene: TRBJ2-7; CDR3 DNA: TGCGCCAGCAGCTTGGGGGGACAGGGCCGCGAGCAGTACTTC; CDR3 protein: CASSLGGQGREQYF
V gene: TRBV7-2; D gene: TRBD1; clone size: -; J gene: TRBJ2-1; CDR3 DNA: TGTGCCAGCAGCCAAGGACAGGGCGGGAAGTTCTTC; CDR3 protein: CASSQGQGGKFF
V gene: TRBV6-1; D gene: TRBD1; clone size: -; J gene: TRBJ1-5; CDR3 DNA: TGTGCCAGCAGTCTCTCCGGGACAGGGGACCAGCCCCAGCATTTT; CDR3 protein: CASSLSGTGDQPQHF
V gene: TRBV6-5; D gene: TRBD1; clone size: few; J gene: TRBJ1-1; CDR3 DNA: TGTGCCAGCAGGGGGGACAGGGCTGCCAACACTGAAGCTTTCTTT; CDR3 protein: CASRGDRAANTEAFF
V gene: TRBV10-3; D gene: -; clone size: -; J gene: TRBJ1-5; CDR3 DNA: TGTGCCATCAGTGATTCGGGAGGGAGTGATCAGCCCCAGCATTTT; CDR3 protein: CAISDSGGSDQPQHF
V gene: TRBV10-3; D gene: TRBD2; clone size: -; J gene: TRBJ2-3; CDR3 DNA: TGTGCCACTACCCCTCTAGCGGAGGACTTCACAGATACGCAGTATTTT; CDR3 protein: CATTPLAEDFTDTQYF
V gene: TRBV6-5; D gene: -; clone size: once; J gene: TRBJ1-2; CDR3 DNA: TGTGCCAGCAGTGATGCCAGGGGAAACTATGGCTACACCTTC; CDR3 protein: CASSDARGNYGYTF
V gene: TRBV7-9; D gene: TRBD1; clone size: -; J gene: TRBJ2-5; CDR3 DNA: TGTGCCAGCAGCATCCCACTAGACAGGGGCGGGGAGACCCAGTACTTC; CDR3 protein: CASSIPLDRGGETQYF
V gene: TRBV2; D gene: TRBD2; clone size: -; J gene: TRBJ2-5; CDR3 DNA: TGTGCCAGCAGTGCGACTAGCGGGAGTCAAGAGACCCAGTACTTC; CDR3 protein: CASSATSGSQETQYF
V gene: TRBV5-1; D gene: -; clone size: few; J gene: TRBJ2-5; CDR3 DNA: TGCGCCAGCAAAAGTACAGGGAGAGGGACCCAGTACTTC; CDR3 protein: CASKSTGRGTQYF
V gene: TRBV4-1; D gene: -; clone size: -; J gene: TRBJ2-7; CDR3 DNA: TGCGCCAGCAGCCAAGCGGCGGAGAGAGGCGAGCAGTACTTC; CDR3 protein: CASSQAAERGEQYF
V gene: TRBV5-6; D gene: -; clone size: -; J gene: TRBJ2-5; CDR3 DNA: TGTGCCAGCAGCTTAGGGGACAACCAAGAGACCCAGTACTTC; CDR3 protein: CASSLGDNQETQYF
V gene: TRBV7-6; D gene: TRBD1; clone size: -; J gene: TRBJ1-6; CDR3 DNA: TGTGCCAGCAGCTCACAGGGGGTATTAGGCTCACCCCTCCACTTT; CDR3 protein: CASSSQGVLGSPLHF
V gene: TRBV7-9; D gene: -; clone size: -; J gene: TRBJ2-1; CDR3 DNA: TGTGCCAGCAGCAAACAGGAGGGTATTAAGCAGTTCTTC; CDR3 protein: CASSKQEGIKQFF
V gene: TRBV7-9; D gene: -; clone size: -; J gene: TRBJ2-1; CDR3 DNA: TGTGCCAGCAGCTTAAAAACTGCTTCCTACAATGAGCAGTTCTTC; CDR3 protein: CASSLKTASYNEQFF
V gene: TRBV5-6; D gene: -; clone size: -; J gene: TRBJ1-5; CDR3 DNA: TGTGCCAGCAGCCGGAGGACGGCCCCAAACAATCAGCCCCAGCATTTT; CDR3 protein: CASSRRTAPNNQPQHF
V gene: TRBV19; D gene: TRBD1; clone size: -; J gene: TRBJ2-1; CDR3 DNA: TGTGCCAGTAGTATATTTCTCCTTCGGGACAGGGAAAAAACTGAGCAGTTCTTC; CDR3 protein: CASSIFLLRDREKTEQFF
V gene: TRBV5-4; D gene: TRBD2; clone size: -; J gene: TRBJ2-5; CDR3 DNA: TGTGCCAGCAGTCCCCCCGCCGCGGGGGGTCCCGGCGCCCAGTACTTC; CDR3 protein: CASSPPAAGGPGAQYF
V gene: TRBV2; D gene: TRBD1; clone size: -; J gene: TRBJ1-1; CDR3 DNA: TGTGCCAGCATCCCTGCCTGGGACAGGGTCGACACTGAAGCTTTCTTT; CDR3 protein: CASIPAWDRVDTEAFF
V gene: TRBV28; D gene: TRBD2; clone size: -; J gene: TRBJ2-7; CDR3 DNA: TGTGCCAGCAGACCAGGACTAGGTAACTCCTACGAGCAGTACTTC; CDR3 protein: CASRPGLGNSYEQYF
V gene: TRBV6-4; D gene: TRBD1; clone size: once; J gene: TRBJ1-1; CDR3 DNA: TGTGCCAGCACTAGGGACAGTTGGGACACTGAAGCTTTCTTT; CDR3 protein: CASTRDSWDTEAFF
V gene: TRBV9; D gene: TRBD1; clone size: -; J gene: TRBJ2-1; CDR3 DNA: TGTGCCAGCAGCAAGGGACAGCCATACAATGAGCAGTTCTTC; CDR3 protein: CASSKGQPYNEQFF